Presented here are 2 T cell receptor beta chains from one specimen sequenced in a study of blood T cell repertoires in COVID-19. The assay was immunoSEQ multiplex PCR, and TCRdb's table has in-frame clones only and misses some. The table lists 240,000 or so clones, less than 90% of them singletons. Sequencing was done on a sample of peripheral blood. The receptors were sampled from a man aged 55 to 70 with acute or convalescent COVID-19.

V and J are TRBV7-3 and TRBJ2-3; D gene uncertain. From germline, CDR1 is SGHTA and CDR2 FQGTGA. The CDR3 contains 15 residues. V lost 0 bases and J 3 bases, leaving 10 bases between the germline ends. The CDR3 region is CASSLTLTGTDTQYF. The CDR3 nucleotides are TGTGCCAGCAGCTTAACGTTGACTGGGACAGATACGCAGTATTTT.

This chain joins TRBV25-1 and TRBJ1-4; no clear D gene. V lost 6 bases, J lost 5 bases, and 10 bases lay in between. The CDR3 is 13 amino acids. Germline V CDR1 and CDR2: MGHDK, SYGVNS. CDR3 loop: CASRQTGNEKLFF. The CDR3 DNA sequence: TGTGCCAGCAGGCAGACCGGGAATGAAAAACTGTTTTTT.